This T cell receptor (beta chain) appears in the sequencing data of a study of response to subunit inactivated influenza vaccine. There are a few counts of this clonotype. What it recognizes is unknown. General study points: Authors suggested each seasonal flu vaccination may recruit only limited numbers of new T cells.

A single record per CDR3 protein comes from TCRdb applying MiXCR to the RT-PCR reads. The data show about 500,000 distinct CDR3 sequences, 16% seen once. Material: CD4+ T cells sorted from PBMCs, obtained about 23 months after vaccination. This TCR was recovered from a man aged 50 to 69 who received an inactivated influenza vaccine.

CDR3 protein: CASSSIGLGTDEAFF. The CDR3 coding sequence is TGTGCCAGCAGCTCGATCGGCCTCGGGACAGATGAAGCTTTCTTT. The chain has TRBV6-2 or TRBV6-3 and TRBJ1-1; 7 positions match TRBD1. V dropped 6 bases and J dropped 7; count of bases not matched to a gene: 14. The CDR3 loop spans 15 amino acids. Germline assignment: CDR1 MNHEY and CDR2 SVGEGT.